The 21 T cell receptor beta chains presented below share a single source sample, sequenced in a study of OX40 agonist ivuxolimab in advanced cancers. Method: immunoSEQ multiplex PCR; TCRdb's copy keeps in-frame clones and lacks some. This table has 100,000 or so clones, approximately 86% appearing once. The specimen was CD4+ or CD8+ T cells sorted from blood, collected in a trial of the OX40 agonist ivuxolimab. The receptor source for this set is an adult with an advanced solid tumor such as melanoma, head and neck, liver or kidney cancer.

The chain joins TRBV5-1 to TRBJ2-1; 14 positions agree with TRBD2. Germline V gene sequence: CDR1 SGHRS, CDR2 YFSETQ. The CDR3 has 15 residues. Trimming at V came to 3 bases and at J to 7 bases, leaving 3 bases not matched to a gene. In DNA, the CDR3 is TGCGCCAGCAGCTCCGGACTAGCGGGAGGAAATGAGCAGTTCTTC. Its protein product is CASSSGLAGGNEQFF.

The V call is TRBV5-1, the J call TRBJ2-5, with D perhaps TRBD1 (6 bases). The CDR3 length is 14 residues. Germline V gene sequence: CDR1 SGHRS, CDR2 YFSETQ. Trimming cost V 2 bases and J 1 base, with 9 bases left between them. The DNA of the CDR3 is TGCGCCAGCAGCTTAGGACAGCTCCAAGAGACCCAGTACTTC. This gives the protein CASSLGQLQETQYF. Using reference TRBV5-1 and TRBJ2-5 for the parts outside the CDR3, the full variable domain is KAGVTQTPRYLIKTRGQQVTLSCSPISGHRSVSWYQQTPGQGLQFLFEYFSETQRNKGNFPGRFSGRQFSNSRSEMNVSTLELGDSALYLCASSLGQLQETQYFGPGTRLLVL.

This rearrangement joins TRBV9 to TRBJ2-7; D could derive from TRBD1 or TRBD2 (5 bases each). V lost 3 bases to trimming and J lost 2 bases, with 12 bases between them. The CDR3 has 14 residues. CDR1 and CDR2 from the germline V gene are SGDLS and YYNGEE. CDR3 coding DNA: TGTGCCAGCAGCGCCGGGACGATCGCCTACGAGCAGTACTTC. Translating it yields CASSAGTIAYEQYF.

The chain is built from TRBV14 and TRBJ2-5; D remains ambiguous. The J call could be wrong; TRBJ2-7 is a better fit for the DNA end. The CDR3 has 13 amino acids. The V gene's germline CDR1 is SGHDN and CDR2 FVKESK. CDR3 in DNA: TGTGCCAGCAGCCAAGGGATTTCCTACGAGCAGTACTTC. Protein product: CASSQGISYEQYF.

The chain has TRBV5-1 and TRBJ2-2; 13 bases match TRBD2. V shed 4 bases and J 0 bases; nucleotides not matched to a gene: 9. In germline, CDR1 is SGHRS, CDR2 YFSETQ. The CDR3 covers 19 residues. The CDR3 nucleotides are TGCGCCAGCAGCGAGTCCGGGACTAGCGGGGAGGCGAACACCGGGGAGCTGTTTTTT. This encodes CASSESGTSGEANTGELFF. Together with reference TRBV5-1 and TRBJ2-2, the CDR3 gives the full variable domain: KAGVTQTPRYLIKTRGQQVTLSCSPISGHRSVSWYQQTPGQGLQFLFEYFSETQRNKGNFPGRFSGRQFSNSRSEMNVSTLELGDSALYLCASSESGTSGEANTGELFFGEGSRLTVL.

The chain is built from TRBV5-1 and TRBJ2-2; D gene unclear. There are 12 residues in the CDR3. V was cut by 5 bases and J by 7 bases, with 9 bases left in between. Germline loops: CDR1 SGHRS, CDR2 YFSETQ. The CDR3 coding sequence is TGCGCCAGCAGAAGGTCGGGCGGGGAGCTGTTTTTT. It yields the protein CASRRSGGELFF.

At least ten counts were recorded for this clone. The gene calls are TRBV5-1 and TRBJ2-2; the D gene is possibly TRBD1 (6 bases). Trimming left V 3 bases short and J 0 bases short, with 9 bases between. Germline values: CDR1 SGHRS, CDR2 YFSETQ. CDR3 length: 15 amino acids. The CDR3 nucleotides are TGCGCCAGCAGCTGGGACACGGCGAACACCGGGGAGCTGTTTTTT. Residues: CASSWDTANTGELFF.

The chain couples TRBV30 to TRBJ1-4; the D gene is possibly TRBD1 (6 bases). Trimming stripped 0 bases from V and 5 bases from J, with 10 bases between. The CDR3 is 14 amino acids. The V gene's germline CDR1 is GTSNPN and CDR2 SVGIG (reference sequence). Written as DNA, the CDR3 is TGTGCCTGGAGTGTCGGGGGCTCAAATGAAAAACTGTTTTTT. This sequence encodes CAWSVGGSNEKLFF.

The rearrangement links TRBV11-2 to TRBJ1-5; 8 bases are shared with TRBD1. Germline V lookup: CDR1 SGHAT, CDR2 FQNNGV. The V gene end was trimmed by 0 bases and the J gene end by 7 bases; junction bases not matched to a gene: 8. The CDR3 covers 16 residues. The CDR3 nucleotides are TGTGCCAGCAGCTTAGAACCCGGACAGGGACGCCAGCCCCAGCATTTT. It is translated as CASSLEPGQGRQPQHF.

This clone showed up just once. The chain combines TRBV5-8 with TRBJ1-1; the D is unclear. The CDR3 runs to 11 residues. Trimming shortened V by 2 bases and J by 7 bases, and 6 bases separated the two germline ends. The V gene's germline CDR1 is SGHTS and CDR2 YDEGEE. CDR3 in amino acids: CASSFLFEAFF. The DNA for the CDR3 is TGTGCCAGCAGCTTTCTCTTTGAAGCTTTCTTT.

V gene TRBV6-1 combines with J gene TRBJ1-5, with D unresolved. V was cut by 3 bases and J by 9 bases, with 15 bases left in between. CDR1 and CDR2 from the germline V gene are MNHNS and SASEGT. There are 14 residues in the CDR3. The CDR3 loop reads CASSDEAHQGPQHF. DNA for the CDR3: TGTGCCAGCAGTGACGAGGCTCACCAAGGGCCCCAGCATTTT.

The gene calls are TRBV9 and TRBJ2-1; D is perhaps TRBD1 (6 bases). The germline V gene encodes CDR1 SGDLS and CDR2 YYNGEE. This CDR3 is built from 15 residues. Trimming removed 0 bases from V and 5 bases from J, with 12 bases in between. CDR3 nucleotide sequence: TGTGCCAGCAGCGTAGAAGGACAGAGCAACAATGAGCAGTTCTTC. Translation gives CASSVEGQSNNEQFF.

This chain uses TRBV2 with TRBJ2-7; D might be TRBD2 (5 bases). The ends were cut back, 6 bases at V and 6 bases at J, with 15 bases in the middle. There are 13 residues in the CDR3. The germline CDR1 and CDR2 sequences are SNHLY and FYNNEI. This CDR3 reads CASSLNLAFEQYF. CDR3 bases: TGTGCCAGCAGCTTAAACCTAGCTTTCGAGCAGTACTTC.

This chain links TRBV7-9 with TRBJ2-7, with D possibly TRBD1 on 6 matching bases. CDR1 is SEHNR, CDR2 FQNEAQ, per germline (reference sequence). There are 16 residues in the CDR3. V lost 5 bases and J lost 1, with 18 bases in between. Written as DNA, the CDR3 is TGTGCCAGCAGCGTATTAAGGGACACCTCGTCCTACGAGCAGTACTTC. Translation: CASSVLRDTSSYEQYF.

This clone was recorded a few times. This sequence joins TRBV4-1 and TRBJ2-7; D is perhaps TRBD2 (6 bases). The germline V and J ends were trimmed by 0 bases and 6 bases, with 18 bases remaining between them. Germline V gene data show CDR1 as MGHRA and CDR2 as YSYEKL. The CDR3 covers 16 residues. CDR3 DNA: TGCGCCAGCAGCCAAGAACCCGTACGCGGGGTTCGCGAGCAGTACTTC. Translated: CASSQEPVRGVREQYF.

V usage is TRBV7-6 and J usage is TRBJ2-7, with D unresolved. Per germline, CDR1 SGHVS and CDR2 FNYEAQ. V was shortened by 5 bases and J by 0 bases, with 5 bases between the two germline ends. There are 12 residues in the CDR3. The CDR3 loop is CASSPTSYEQYF. CDR3 nucleotide sequence: TGTGCCAGCAGCCCAACCTCCTACGAGCAGTACTTC.

V gene TRBV11-2 combines with J gene TRBJ2-7, with D possibly TRBD2 on 6 matching bases. Germline values: CDR1 SGHAT, CDR2 FQNNGV. Trimming stripped 4 bases from V and 2 bases from J, with 15 bases between. CDR3 length: 15 residues. Here the CDR3 reads CASSWLAGTAYEQYF. In nucleotides, the CDR3 is TGTGCCAGCAGCTGGTTGGCGGGAACAGCCTACGAGCAGTACTTC.

The rearrangement uses TRBV19 and TRBJ1-1; tentative D call: TRBD1 (6 bases). The germline V gene has CDR1 LNHDA and CDR2 SQIVND (reference sequence). This CDR3 region has 13 residues. Trimming removed 9 bases at V and 2 bases at J, with 13 bases between. This CDR3 is CASQGHRNTEAFF. The CDR3 nucleotides read TGTGCCAGCCAGGGACACCGAAACACTGAAGCTTTCTTT.

J is TRBJ2-4 and V is TRBV28, with TRBD1 identical over 7 bases. This CDR3 is built from 15 residues. The germline gives CDR1 MDHEN, CDR2 SYDVKM. V lost 3 bases and J lost 3; bases outside the gene matches: 5. The CDR3 region is CASSFRGQSKNIQYF. The CDR3, as DNA: TGTGCCAGCAGTTTTAGGGGACAGAGCAAAAACATTCAGTACTTC. Together with reference TRBV28 and TRBJ2-4, the CDR3 gives the full variable domain: DVKVTQSSRYLVKRTGEKVFLECVQDMDHENMFWYRQDPGLGLRLIYFSYDVKMKEKGDIPEGYSVSREKKERFSLILESASTNQTSMYLCASSFRGQSKNIQYFGAGTRLSVL.

This chain links TRBV11-2 with TRBJ2-5, with D perhaps matching TRBD1 (6 bases). The CDR3 is 15 residues long. V shed 1 base and J shed 4 bases, with 13 bases lying between them. CDR1 and CDR2 from the germline V gene are SGHAT and FQNNGV. DNA of the CDR3: TGTGCCAGCAGCTTAGCTTACAGGGCTTCAGAGACCCAGTACTTC. Protein: CASSLAYRASETQYF.

V is TRBV7-2 and J is TRBJ1-6; D unclear. The CDR3 contains 12 residues. V lost 2 bases, J lost 14 bases, and 10 bases lay in between. Germline assignment: CDR1 SGHTA and CDR2 FQGNSA. CDR3 DNA: TGTGCCAGCAGCTTAAACGCAAGGACCCTCCACTTT. Its protein product is CASSLNARTLHF.